A selection of T cell receptor beta chains follows, all from one sample in a study of regulatory T cells in long-lasting Graves disease. TCRdb re-analysed the multiplex PCR reads in MiXCR, keeping a single row per CDR3 protein. In the table there are around 360,000 distinct CDR3 sequences, roughly 17% of which are singletons. The same sample was also studied in work on T cells in Graves' hyperthyroidism and ophthalmopathy.

The sample consisted of peripheral blood mononuclear cells (PBMCs), taken at new diagnosis, from a patient treated with antithyroid drugs. The receptors were sampled from a woman between 18 and 29 years old with Graves disease. Each CDR3 is given without its conserved first and last residue. The D gene is left open where the match is weak. Rows give clone size only sometimes, using once, few, many, or a class for an expanded clone.

CDR3 protein: ASSPTGTSENTGELF
CDR3 length: 15
D gene: TRBD2
V gene: TRBV5-1
clone size: NA

CDR3 protein: ASSRSGQGRPGELF
CDR3 length: 14
D gene: NA
V gene: TRBV5-1
clone size: few

CDR3 protein: AIQQAGGANQPQH
CDR3 length: 13
D gene: NA
V gene: TRBV10-3
clone size: NA

CDR3 protein: ASSVRTGGSTGANVLT
CDR3 length: 16
D gene: TRBD1
V gene: TRBV18
clone size: many

CDR3 protein: SVGPLLAGESSYNEQF
CDR3 length: 16
D gene: TRBD2
V gene: TRBV29-1
clone size: many

CDR3 protein: ASSLTSGGAGETQY
CDR3 length: 14
D gene: TRBD2
V gene: TRBV7-6
clone size: many

CDR3 protein: ASSSTGTNVFNEQF
CDR3 length: 14
D gene: TRBD2
V gene: TRBV19
clone size: few

CDR3 protein: ASSYGTADEQY
CDR3 length: 11
D gene: NA
V gene: TRBV5-1
clone size: many

CDR3 protein: SVEKEKLF
CDR3 length: 8
D gene: NA
V gene: TRBV29-1
clone size: few

CDR3 protein: ASSSLTGGTEAF
CDR3 length: 12
D gene: TRBD1
V gene: TRBV18
clone size: many

CDR3 protein: ASSTGWHPDTQY
CDR3 length: 12
D gene: NA
V gene: TRBV27
clone size: many

CDR3 protein: ASGPGVNTEAF
CDR3 length: 11
D gene: NA
V gene: TRBV12-3/TRBV12-4
clone size: NA

CDR3 protein: ASSPKQPYEQY
CDR3 length: 11
D gene: NA
V gene: TRBV18
clone size: many

CDR3 protein: ASSIGRWTEAF
CDR3 length: 11
D gene: NA
V gene: TRBV19
clone size: NA

CDR3 protein: ASSLAPEGAQY
CDR3 length: 11
D gene: NA
V gene: TRBV5-4
clone size: NA

CDR3 protein: AWSVTFSTEAF
CDR3 length: 11
D gene: NA
V gene: TRBV30
clone size: many

CDR3 protein: ASSASSGLLGYGYT
CDR3 length: 14
D gene: NA
V gene: TRBV5-1
clone size: many

CDR3 protein: SVLLGEAF
CDR3 length: 8
D gene: NA
V gene: TRBV29-1
clone size: few

CDR3 protein: ASTKQGREF
CDR3 length: 9
D gene: NA
V gene: TRBV6-4
clone size: NA

CDR3 protein: ASSPGFLGGMNTEAF
CDR3 length: 15
D gene: NA
V gene: TRBV5-1
clone size: many

CDR3 protein: ASSRGVGTGELF
CDR3 length: 12
D gene: NA
V gene: TRBV3-1
clone size: NA

CDR3 protein: ASSYGDRDGYT
CDR3 length: 11
D gene: TRBD1
V gene: TRBV6-5
clone size: NA

CDR3 protein: ASSLERGLRAF
CDR3 length: 11
D gene: NA
V gene: TRBV5-6
clone size: many

CDR3 protein: AWTLSAYGYT
CDR3 length: 10
D gene: NA
V gene: TRBV30
clone size: many

CDR3 protein: ASSFSGSSGNTIY
CDR3 length: 13
D gene: NA
V gene: TRBV7-2
clone size: NA

CDR3 protein: ASSQLGETQY
CDR3 length: 10
D gene: NA
V gene: TRBV3-1
clone size: many

CDR3 protein: ASKGRGWYGYT
CDR3 length: 11
D gene: TRBD1
V gene: TRBV5-4
clone size: few

CDR3 protein: ASSYDTEAF
CDR3 length: 9
D gene: NA
V gene: TRBV6-2/TRBV6-3
clone size: many

CDR3 protein: ASSLSLTGLYEQY
CDR3 length: 13
D gene: TRBD1
V gene: TRBV7-8
clone size: many

CDR3 protein: ASSSPFRDRRRETQY
CDR3 length: 15
D gene: NA
V gene: TRBV5-1
clone size: many

CDR3 protein: ASSESNTPPGLPRYEQF
CDR3 length: 17
D gene: NA
V gene: TRBV25-1
clone size: NA

CDR3 protein: ASRDSGSSYNEQF
CDR3 length: 13
D gene: TRBD2
V gene: TRBV5-4
clone size: NA

CDR3 protein: AISESVAQETQY
CDR3 length: 12
D gene: NA
V gene: TRBV10-3
clone size: many

CDR3 protein: ASDPSGLSYGYT
CDR3 length: 12
D gene: NA
V gene: TRBV28
clone size: NA

CDR3 protein: ASSEPASHTQY
CDR3 length: 11
D gene: NA
V gene: TRBV6-1
clone size: few

CDR3 protein: ASSQDPARGPDTEAF
CDR3 length: 15
D gene: TRBD1
V gene: TRBV4-2
clone size: many

CDR3 protein: AIGPPSGGAYEQY
CDR3 length: 13
D gene: TRBD2
V gene: TRBV28
clone size: many

CDR3 protein: ASSQVTEVLPEAF
CDR3 length: 13
D gene: NA
V gene: TRBV4-2
clone size: many

CDR3 protein: SASGAERRTVNTEAF
CDR3 length: 15
D gene: NA
V gene: TRBV20-1
clone size: many

CDR3 protein: ASSYSRDRGLGQAF
CDR3 length: 14
D gene: TRBD1
V gene: TRBV10-1
clone size: many

CDR3 protein: ASSDTSRETQY
CDR3 length: 11
D gene: NA
V gene: TRBV10-2
clone size: many